The 32 T cell receptor beta chains in this list originate from one sample, sequenced in a study of blood T cell repertoires in COVID-19. Profiled with immunoSEQ multiplex PCR; TCRdb holds only in-frame clones, not every one. The sample yields under 200,000 clones, roughly 90% seen once. Source material: PBMCs or T cells enriched from blood (not recorded which). The receptors shown here come from a woman aged 45 to 65 who had recovered from COVID-19.

The genes are TRBV24-1 and TRBJ1-4; 7 nucleotides agree with TRBD1. J gave up 8 bases and V 2 bases, and 10 bases lay outside the gene matches. The CDR3 is 16 residues long. CDR1 and CDR2 (germline): KGHDR, SFDVKD. CDR3 nucleotide sequence: TGTGCCACCAGTGATTCCCGGGACAGCCGTCCGGAAAAACTGTTTTTT. Protein sequence: CATSDSRDSRPEKLFF.

This clone was seen once. The chain carries TRBV27 and TRBJ1-1; TRBD1 is a possible D gene (5 bases). V lost 5 bases and J lost 6, with 13 bases in between. The CDR3 length is 13 residues. Germline loops: CDR1 MNHEY, CDR2 SMNVEV (reference sequence). The CDR3 region is CASSPWRGSEAFF. Here the CDR3 DNA reads TGTGCCAGCAGTCCCTGGAGGGGATCTGAAGCTTTCTTT.

This rearrangement joins TRBV4-1 to TRBJ2-1; TRBD1 matches at 8 bases. CDR3 length: 15 amino acids. Germline CDR1 is MGHRA and CDR2 is YSYEKL. After removal of 10 bases from V and 7 bases from J, the junction contained 15 bases not matched to a gene. The CDR3 spells CATSGQGGMGNEQFF. The CDR3 region has the DNA TGCGCCACCTCCGGACAGGGAGGTATGGGGAATGAGCAGTTCTTC.

The chain joins TRBV27 to TRBJ2-1; 14 bases line up with TRBD2. V dropped 11 bases and J dropped 2; count of bases not matched to a gene: 11. The CDR3 length is 17 residues. The germline CDR1 and CDR2 sequences are MNHEY and SMNVEV (reference sequence). This CDR3 reads CAPWEPGLAGAYNEQFF. CDR3 coding DNA: TGTGCCCCGTGGGAACCGGGACTAGCGGGAGCCTACAATGAGCAGTTCTTC.

In its sample, this clone was seen once. CDR3 sequence (DNA): TGTGCCAGCTCACCAACCGGGACAGCAGTTAACGAGCAGTACTTC. Protein sequence: CASSPTGTAVNEQYF. This sequence joins TRBV18 and TRBJ2-7; 7 bases agree with TRBD1. V lost 2 bases to trimming and J lost 5 bases; unmatched junction nucleotides: 9. The CDR3 consists of 15 residues. CDR1 is KGHSH, CDR2 LQKENI, per germline.

V gene TRBV5-1 combines with J gene TRBJ2-5, with 8 bases identical to TRBD2. Germline trimming cut 4 bases from V and 4 bases from J; bases unmatched to any gene: 12. Germline lookup yields CDR1 SGHRS and CDR2 YFSETQ. This CDR3 contains 16 residues. The CDR3 is CASSGNPAGEGETQYF. The CDR3 coding sequence is TGCGCCAGCAGCGGGAACCCAGCGGGAGAGGGAGAGACCCAGTACTTC.

The rearrangement links TRBV12-3 or TRBV12-4 to TRBJ1-5; D is perhaps TRBD1 (5 bases). Trimming removed 6 bases at V and 2 bases at J, with 8 bases between. The CDR3 has 13 residues. The CDR3 nucleotides are TGTGCCAGCAGCAGGGAAGGCAATCAGCCCCAGCATTTT. Its translation: CASSREGNQPQHF.

A single count supports this clone. The rearrangement joins TRBV19 to TRBJ1-5, with D unclear. CDR1 is LNHDA and CDR2 is SQIVND in the germline V gene (reference sequence). The CDR3 covers 15 residues. The V and J ends lost 5 bases and 3 bases respectively, with 14 bases between them. CDR3 residues: CASSPEVRHNQPQHF. The CDR3 DNA reads as TGTGCCAGTAGTCCGGAGGTCCGCCACAATCAGCCCCAGCATTTT.

The chain joins TRBV5-6 to TRBJ2-5, with 7 positions matching TRBD2. The V and J ends lost 0 bases and 0 bases, in that order; junction bases with no gene match: 14. The germline V gene encodes CDR1 SGHDT and CDR2 YYEEEE. CDR3 length: 19 residues. The CDR3 DNA sequence: TGTGCCAGCAGCTTGGGCCCCCCGGGAGGCAGGGAAGACCAAGAGACCCAGTACTTC. This gives the protein CASSLGPPGGREDQETQYF.

V usage is TRBV6-5 and J usage is TRBJ1-5, with TRBD1 matching 7 bases. CDR3 length: 15 residues. Per the germline V gene, CDR1 is MNHEY and CDR2 is SVGAGI. J was trimmed by 0 bases and V by 8 bases; bases with no gene match: 7. CDR3 protein: CASGQTGVSNQPQHF. CDR3 DNA sequence: TGTGCCAGCGGACAAACAGGGGTTAGCAATCAGCCCCAGCATTTT.

This rearrangement joins TRBV5-4 to TRBJ2-1, with D maybe TRBD2 (6 bases). The germline V gene has CDR1 SGHNT and CDR2 YYREEE (reference sequence). Trimming took off 3 bases at V and 9 bases at J, with 19 bases between the two ends. This CDR3 is built from 15 residues. CDR3 in DNA: TGTGCCAGCAGCTATCAGGGCGGGATACGGGGTGAGCAGTTCTTC. Translating gives CASSYQGGIRGEQFF.

The chain is built from TRBV7-9 and TRBJ2-2; 11 nucleotides align to TRBD1. The CDR3 has 19 amino acids. Germline CDR1 is SEHNR and CDR2 is FQNEAQ (reference sequence). V was pared by 4 bases and J by 0 bases, with 10 bases of the junction left unmatched. The CDR3 here is CASSSSPGGQGANTGELFF. CDR3 nucleotides: TGTGCCAGCAGCTCTAGCCCGGGGGGACAGGGGGCGAACACCGGGGAGCTGTTTTTT.

This clone was recorded only once. This rearrangement joins TRBV6-1 to TRBJ1-3; D not certain. The ends were cut back, 3 bases at V and 0 bases at J, with 9 bases in the middle. This CDR3 spans 15 amino acids. Looked up from germline, CDR1 is MNHNS and CDR2 is SASEGT. The CDR3 here is CASSDTQVSGNTIYF. CDR3 nucleotides: TGTGCCAGCAGTGATACACAAGTCTCTGGAAACACCATATATTTT.

This chain links TRBV7-8 with TRBJ2-7, with 7 bases matching TRBD2. The CDR3 extends over 15 amino acids. J gave up 1 base and V 1 base, and 4 bases lay outside the gene matches. The germline CDR1 and CDR2 sequences are SGHVS and FQNEAQ. CDR3 loop: CASSLEGGLSYEQYF. As DNA, the CDR3 is TGTGCCAGCAGCTTAGAGGGAGGGTTGTCCTACGAGCAGTACTTC.

The chain carries TRBV5-6 and TRBJ1-1; weak D call: TRBD1 (5 bases). Per the germline V gene, CDR1 is SGHDT and CDR2 is YYEEEE. Trimming left V 4 bases short and J 3 bases short, with 10 bases between. The CDR3 totals 13 residues. The CDR3 sequence: CASSPPGDTEAFF. CDR3 DNA sequence: TGTGCCAGCAGCCCCCCGGGGGACACTGAAGCTTTCTTT.

V and J are TRBV2 and TRBJ1-2; maybe TRBD1 (5 bases). CDR1 and CDR2 from the germline V gene are SNHLY and FYNNEI. The CDR3 runs to 12 residues. V gave up 7 bases and J gave up 4 bases, with 10 bases separating them. CDR3 in amino acids: CASKEGSYGYTF. The CDR3 DNA follows: TGTGCCAGCAAGGAGGGGTCCTATGGCTACACCTTC. Using reference TRBV2 and TRBJ1-2 for the parts outside the CDR3, the full variable domain is EPEVTQTPSHQVTQMGQEVILRCVPISNHLYFYWYRQILGQKVEFLVSFYNNEISEKSEIFDDQFSVERPDGSNFTLKIRSTKLEDSAMYFCASKEGSYGYTFGSGTRLTVV.

The CDR3 sequence is CSTTGTFNEQFF. The CDR3 DNA reads TGCAGCACTACCGGGACTTTCAATGAGCAGTTCTTC. V gene TRBV29-1 combines with J gene TRBJ2-1, with D possibly matching TRBD2 (6 bases). Germline V gene data show CDR1 as SQVTM and CDR2 as ANQGSEA. The V and J ends lost 8 bases and 6 bases respectively, with 14 bases between them. The CDR3 totals 12 residues.

The V gene is TRBV11-2, the J gene TRBJ1-3; no definite D call. V gave up 0 bases and J gave up 0 bases, with 9 bases separating them. CDR1 is SGHAT and CDR2 is FQNNGV in the germline V gene. The CDR3 runs 16 residues. CDR3 amino acids: CASSLEARSSGNTIYF. The CDR3 region has the DNA TGTGCCAGCAGCTTAGAAGCGAGGAGCTCTGGAAACACCATATATTTT.

This chain joins TRBV5-5 and TRBJ1-1; D uncertain. The V end lost 0 bases, the J end lost 5 bases, and 5 bases lay between the germline ends. The CDR3 is 12 residues long. CDR1 and CDR2 (germline): SGHKS, YYEKEE (reference sequence). CDR3 in amino acids: CASSLVETEAFF. Written as DNA, the CDR3 is TGTGCCAGCAGCTTGGTAGAGACTGAAGCTTTCTTT.

This clone was seen more than once but under ten times. The rearrangement links TRBV30 to TRBJ1-2; D is unclear. The CDR3 runs to 11 residues. From germline, CDR1 is GTSNPN and CDR2 SVGIG (reference sequence). Trimming shortened V by 3 bases and J by 3 bases, and 5 bases separated the two germline ends. This CDR3 is CAWSQDYGYTF. The CDR3 DNA follows: TGTGCCTGGAGCCAGGACTATGGCTACACCTTC.

This chain uses TRBV3-1 (or the pseudogene TRBV3-2) with TRBJ1-6; TRBD1 is a possible D gene (5 bases). Germline V gene lookup returns CDR1 LGHDT and CDR2 YNNKEL (reference sequence). V shed 1 base and J shed 7 bases, with 5 bases lying between them. The CDR3 runs 13 residues. CDR3 nucleotide sequence: TGTGCCAGCAGCCAAGCAGGGAATTCACCCCTCCACTTT. This sequence encodes CASSQAGNSPLHF.

This chain uses TRBV5-5 with TRBJ1-1, with D perhaps TRBD1 (6 bases). This CDR3 is 16 amino acids long. V was pared by 4 bases and J by 5 bases, with 21 bases between. Germline V gene lookup returns CDR1 SGHKS and CDR2 YYEKEE (reference sequence). CDR3 protein: CASSPNTIQGQTEAFF. The DNA of the CDR3 is TGTGCCAGCAGCCCTAACACTATACAGGGTCAAACTGAAGCTTTCTTT. Looking up the rest from reference TRBV5-5 and TRBJ1-1 gives the full variable domain: DAGVTQSPTHLIKTRGQQVTLRCSPISGHKSVSWYQQVLGQGPQFIFQYYEKEERGRGNFPDRFSARQFPNYSSELNVNALLLGDSALYLCASSPNTIQGQTEAFFGQGTRLTVV.

This chain uses TRBV3-1 (or the pseudogene TRBV3-2) with TRBJ2-3, with no clear D. The CDR3 is 16 amino acids. In germline, CDR1 is LGHDT, CDR2 YNNKEL (reference sequence). With 2 bases removed from V and 2 bases from J, the gap between germline ends came to 14 bases. The CDR3 here is CASSQRLTSNTDTQYF. DNA for the CDR3: TGTGCCAGCAGCCAAAGGTTGACATCCAACACAGATACGCAGTATTTT.

This clone was seen only a few times. The rearrangement links TRBV29-1 to TRBJ2-5, with a tentative D call TRBD1 (6 bases). The V and J ends lost 8 bases and 5 bases respectively, with 12 bases between them. The CDR3 contains 11 residues. In germline, CDR1 is SQVTM, CDR2 ANQGSEA. CDR3 in amino acids: CSQGTKETQYF. CDR3 in DNA: TGCAGCCAGGGGACGAAGGAGACCCAGTACTTC.

V and J are TRBV21-1 and TRBJ1-5; the DNA was not compared with TRBD1, the D call given in the table. TRBV21-1 is labeled a pseudogene. The CDR3 covers 16 residues. CDR3: CASSLTGGASNQPQHF. CDR3 nucleotides: TGTGCCAGCAGCTTGACAGGGGGCGCGAGCAATCAGCCCCAGCATTTT.

This clone was counted a single time. This chain joins TRBV9 and TRBJ2-3; D gene uncertain. CDR1 SGDLS and CDR2 YYNGEE come from the germline V gene. Trimming took off 5 bases at V and 4 bases at J, with 8 bases between the two ends. The CDR3 runs to 12 residues. CDR3 DNA: TGTGCCAGCAGTGGCTTCCCAGATACGCAGTATTTT. It codes for CASSGFPDTQYF. The complete variable domain, with remaining parts taken from reference TRBV9 and TRBJ2-3, reads DSGVTQTPKHLITATGQRVTLRCSPRSGDLSVYWYQQSLDQGLQFLIQYYNGEERAKGNILERFSAQQFPDLHSELNLSSLELGDSALYFCASSGFPDTQYFGPGTRLTVL.

V is TRBV5-1 and J is TRBJ2-3, with unresolved D. The germline CDR1 and CDR2 sequences are SGHRS and YFSETQ. The CDR3 extends over 15 amino acids. V dropped 4 bases and J dropped 1 base, with 13 bases sitting between them. The CDR3 sequence: CASSNTVAGTDTQYF. CDR3 nucleotide sequence: TGCGCCAGCAGCAATACCGTGGCGGGCACAGATACGCAGTATTTT.

The chain employs TRBV6-6 and TRBJ1-1, with no clear D. V was trimmed by 2 bases and J by 6 bases, leaving 13 bases between them. The CDR3 contains 14 residues. Germline CDR1 MNHNY, CDR2 SVGAGI (reference sequence). CDR3 residues: CASSYPAATPEAFF. CDR3 nucleotides: TGTGCCAGCAGTTACCCCGCGGCGACGCCTGAAGCTTTCTTT.

The genes are TRBV19 and TRBJ1-2, with D possibly TRBD1 on 5 matching bases. Per the germline V gene, CDR1 is LNHDA and CDR2 is SQIVND (reference sequence). The CDR3 consists of 17 residues. The V end lost 3 bases, the J end lost 3 bases, and 20 bases lay between the germline ends. As DNA, the CDR3 is TGTGCCAGTAGTATGGGGCAACTCCCGGATCTTCACTATGGCTACACCTTC. It yields the protein CASSMGQLPDLHYGYTF.

This chain links TRBV19 with TRBJ1-6; a possible D gene is TRBD1 (5 bases). Trimming stripped 1 base from V and 7 bases from J, with 11 bases between. The CDR3 is 15 amino acids. Germline loops: CDR1 LNHDA, CDR2 SQIVND (reference sequence). The CDR3 DNA reads as TGTGCCAGTAGTATAGCTCAGGGTGGGAATTCACCCCTCCACTTT. This gives the protein CASSIAQGGNSPLHF.

This clone was counted once. This sequence joins TRBV2 and TRBJ1-4; the D gene is possibly TRBD1 (5 bases). CDR3 length: 14 amino acids. V was clipped by 3 bases and J by 5 bases, with 10 bases between them. Germline V gene data show CDR1 as SNHLY and CDR2 as FYNNEI. The CDR3 spells CASSDRDWNEKLFF. For the CDR3, the DNA is TGTGCCAGCAGTGACCGGGACTGGAATGAAAAACTGTTTTTT.

The chain carries TRBV7-6 and TRBJ1-5; the D gene is possibly TRBD1 (6 bases). The CDR3 runs 13 residues. Looked up from germline, CDR1 is SGHVS and CDR2 is FNYEAQ. Trimming removed 5 bases at V and 7 bases at J, with 12 bases between. The CDR3 coding sequence is TGTGCCAGCAGCCAAATAAGGGGGCAGCCCCAGCATTTT. This gives the protein CASSQIRGQPQHF.